The T cell receptor (beta chain) under discussion was sequenced for a study of CD8 T cells in ankylosing spondylitis (dated by TCRdb to 2017 to 2019). For the wider study: The study set out to find disease-linked TCR variants by profiling T cell receptor beta repertoires in ankylosing spondylitis patients and healthy donors. The full study cohort was made up of 25 ankylosing spondylitis patients and 108 healthy donors. Samples of peripheral blood were taken, and for ankylosing spondylitis patients, synovial fluid was collected as well.

Sequencer: Illumina HiSeq 2500. TCR beta libraries were prepared by quantitative 5'-RACE with molecular barcodes. Per the original workflow: A new computational method, built on a probabilistic model of VDJ rearrangement, was used to identify disease-linked TCR variants. The raw public reads went through TCRdb reprocessing: fastp at Q25, MiXCR clone calling, in-frame beta chains kept. Rows with a matching CDR3 protein are joined into one entry that keeps the most common DNA and genes. The V and J calls reflect TCRdb's pipeline rather than the authors' work. Across this sample there are fewer than 750,000 distinct CDR3 sequences, with under 20% seen only once. The ten top clones hold roughly a fifth of the sample. General conclusions and limits of the study: A TCR beta motif of fewer than 10 highly homologous amino acid variants appeared characteristic of blood from ankylosing spondylitis patients. The disease-linked clones showed a CD8+ phenotype and occurred at relatively low frequencies in peripheral blood. Some motif variants were previously reported in synovial fluid and blood of reactive arthritis patients, suggesting common disease-initiation mechanisms. The disease-linked clones were reported as significantly enriched in matched synovial fluid samples from ankylosing spondylitis patients.

To note about this clonotype: Its antigen is currently not known. Per-nucleotide qualities are absent, and no much larger clonotype sits a single base away.

Specimen: blood, either unsorted or a sorted T cell fraction (not recorded which). This clonotype was sampled from a male donor with ankylosing spondylitis.

The DNA sequence reads TGTGCCAGCAGTTTGGAGCGGGAGCCTTACGAGCAGTACTTC. Translated, this is CASSLEREPYEQYF. The rearranged segments are TRBV12-3 or TRBV12-4 and TRBJ2-7, and 8 junctional nucleotides match TRBD2. The CDR3 runs 14 amino acids, cysteine and phenylalanine included. Just CDR3 DNA is preserved here, 42 bases in frame from base 1. After removal of 3 bases from V and 4 bases from J, the junction retains 5 bases not matched to a gene.